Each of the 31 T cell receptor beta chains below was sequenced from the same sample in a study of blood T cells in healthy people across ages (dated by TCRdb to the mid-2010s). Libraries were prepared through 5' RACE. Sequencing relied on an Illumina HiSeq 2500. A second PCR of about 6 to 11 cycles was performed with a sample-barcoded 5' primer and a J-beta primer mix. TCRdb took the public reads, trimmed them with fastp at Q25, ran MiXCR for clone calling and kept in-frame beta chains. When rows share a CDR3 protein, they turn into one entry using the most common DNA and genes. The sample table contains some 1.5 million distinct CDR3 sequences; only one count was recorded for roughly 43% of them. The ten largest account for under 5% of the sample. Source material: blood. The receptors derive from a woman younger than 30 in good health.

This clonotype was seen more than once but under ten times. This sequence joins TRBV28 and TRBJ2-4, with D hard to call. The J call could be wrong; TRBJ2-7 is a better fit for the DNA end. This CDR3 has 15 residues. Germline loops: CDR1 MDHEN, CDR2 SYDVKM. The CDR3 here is CASSLWGVYSYEQYF. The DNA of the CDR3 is TGTGCCAGCAGTTTATGGGGTGTCTACTCCTACGAGCAGTACTTC.

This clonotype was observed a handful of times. The CDR3 loop is CSAKEAGRDQPQHF. In nucleotides, the CDR3 is TGCAGTGCTAAAGAGGCGGGGAGGGACCAGCCCCAGCATTTT. This chain uses TRBV20-1 with TRBJ1-5; D is possibly TRBD1 (5 bases). This CDR3 is 14 amino acids long. The ends were cut back, 4 bases at V and 7 bases at J, with 17 bases in the middle. Germline V CDR1 and CDR2: DFQATT, SNEGSKA (reference sequence).

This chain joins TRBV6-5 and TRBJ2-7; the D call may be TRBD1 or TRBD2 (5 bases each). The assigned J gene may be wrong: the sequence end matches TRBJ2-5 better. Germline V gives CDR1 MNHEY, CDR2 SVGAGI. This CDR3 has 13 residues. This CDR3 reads CASSYRSGGTQYF. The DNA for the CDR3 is TGTGCCAGCAGTTACCGATCTGGGGGGACCCAGTACTTC.

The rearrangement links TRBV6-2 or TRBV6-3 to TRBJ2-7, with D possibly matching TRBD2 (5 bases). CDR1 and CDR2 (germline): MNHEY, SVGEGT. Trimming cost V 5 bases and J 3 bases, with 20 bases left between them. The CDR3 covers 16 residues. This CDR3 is CASSIATRGAFYEQYF. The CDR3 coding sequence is TGTGCCAGCAGTATTGCTACTAGAGGAGCCTTCTACGAGCAGTACTTC.

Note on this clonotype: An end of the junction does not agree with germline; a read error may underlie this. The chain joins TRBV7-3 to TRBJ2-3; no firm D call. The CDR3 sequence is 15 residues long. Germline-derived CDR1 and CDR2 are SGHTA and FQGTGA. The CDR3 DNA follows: TGTGCCAGCAGCTTAACGGTGGATAGCACGGATACGCAGTATTTT. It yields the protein CASSLTVDSTDTQYF. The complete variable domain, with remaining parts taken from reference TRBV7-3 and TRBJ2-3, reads GAGVSQTPSNKVTEKGKYVELRCDPISGHTALYWYRQSLGQGPEFLIYFQGTGAADDSGLPNDRFFAVRPEGSVSTLKIQRTERGDSAVYLCASSLTVDSTDTQYFGPGTRLTVL.

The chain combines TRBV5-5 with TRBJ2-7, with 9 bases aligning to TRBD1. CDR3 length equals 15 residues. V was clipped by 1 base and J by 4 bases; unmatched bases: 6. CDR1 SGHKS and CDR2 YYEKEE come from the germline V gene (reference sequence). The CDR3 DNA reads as TGTGCCAGCAGCTTGAGACAGGGGGTTAGGTACGAGCAGTACTTC. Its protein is CASSLRQGVRYEQYF.

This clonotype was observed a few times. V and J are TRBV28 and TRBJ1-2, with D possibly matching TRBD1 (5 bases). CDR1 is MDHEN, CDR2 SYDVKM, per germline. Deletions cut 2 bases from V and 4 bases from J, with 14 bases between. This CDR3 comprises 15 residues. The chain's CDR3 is CASSLTGRQTYGYTF. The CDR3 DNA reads TGTGCCAGCAGTTTAACGGGACGGCAAACCTATGGCTACACCTTC.

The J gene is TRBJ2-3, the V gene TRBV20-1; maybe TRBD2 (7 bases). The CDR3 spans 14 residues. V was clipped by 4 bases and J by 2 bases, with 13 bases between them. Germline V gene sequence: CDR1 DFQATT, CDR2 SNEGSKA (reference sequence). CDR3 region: CSATRGPPTDTQYF. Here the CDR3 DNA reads TGCAGTGCTACGCGGGGGCCCCCCACAGATACGCAGTATTTT.

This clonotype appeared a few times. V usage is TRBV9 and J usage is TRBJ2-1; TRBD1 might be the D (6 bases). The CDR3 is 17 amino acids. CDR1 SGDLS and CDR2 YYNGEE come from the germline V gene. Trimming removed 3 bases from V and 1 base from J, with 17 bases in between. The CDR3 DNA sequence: TGTGCCAGCAGCGCCTCCCCCGGGACACTGTCCTACAATGAGCAGTTCTTC. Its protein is CASSASPGTLSYNEQFF. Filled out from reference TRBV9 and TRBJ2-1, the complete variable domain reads DSGVTQTPKHLITATGQRVTLRCSPRSGDLSVYWYQQSLDQGLQFLIQYYNGEERAKGNILERFSAQQFPDLHSELNLSSLELGDSALYFCASSASPGTLSYNEQFFGPGTRLTVL.

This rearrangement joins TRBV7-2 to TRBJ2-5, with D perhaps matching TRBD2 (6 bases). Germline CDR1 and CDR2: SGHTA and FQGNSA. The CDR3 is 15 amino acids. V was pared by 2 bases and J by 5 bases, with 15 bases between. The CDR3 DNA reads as TGTGCCAGCAGCTTATCCCTGGAGGGTGGGGAGACCCAGTACTTC. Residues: CASSLSLEGGETQYF.

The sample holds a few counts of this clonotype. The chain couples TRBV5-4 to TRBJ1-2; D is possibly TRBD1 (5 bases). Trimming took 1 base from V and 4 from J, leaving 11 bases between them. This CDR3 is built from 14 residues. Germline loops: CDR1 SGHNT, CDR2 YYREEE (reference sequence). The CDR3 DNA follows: TGTGCCAGCAGCTTGAGGGGACGTAGCTATGGCTACACCTTC. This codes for CASSLRGRSYGYTF.

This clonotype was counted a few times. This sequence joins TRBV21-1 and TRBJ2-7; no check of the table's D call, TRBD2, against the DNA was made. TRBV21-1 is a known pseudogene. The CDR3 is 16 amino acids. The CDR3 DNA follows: TGTGCCAGCAGCACTCCTCCGGGACAGCGGCGTTGGGTGCAGTACTTC. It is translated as CASSTPPGQRRWVQYF.

The CDR3 coding sequence is TGTGCCAGCAGACACCGTGGAGGGTTCCAAAGCTTTGGCTACACCTTC. The encoded protein is CASRHRGGFQSFGYTF. V gene TRBV6-2 or TRBV6-3 combines with J gene TRBJ1-2; D gene unclear. There are 16 residues in the CDR3. Per the germline V gene, CDR1 is MNHEY and CDR2 is SVGEGT. Deletions cut 6 bases from V and 7 bases from J, with 24 bases between.

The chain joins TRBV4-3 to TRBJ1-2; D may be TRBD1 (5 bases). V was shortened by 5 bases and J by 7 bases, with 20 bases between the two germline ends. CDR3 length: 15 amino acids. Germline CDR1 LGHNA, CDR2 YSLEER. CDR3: CASSGWVNRGSGYTF. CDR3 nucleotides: TGCGCCAGCAGCGGGTGGGTCAATCGGGGGTCTGGCTACACCTTC.

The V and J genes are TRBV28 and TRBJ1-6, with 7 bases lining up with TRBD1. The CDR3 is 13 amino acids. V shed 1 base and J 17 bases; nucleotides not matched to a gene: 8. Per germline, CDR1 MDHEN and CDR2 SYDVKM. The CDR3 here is CASSLSATGTFHF. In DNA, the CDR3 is TGTGCCAGCAGTTTATCTGCGACAGGGACTTTCCACTTT.

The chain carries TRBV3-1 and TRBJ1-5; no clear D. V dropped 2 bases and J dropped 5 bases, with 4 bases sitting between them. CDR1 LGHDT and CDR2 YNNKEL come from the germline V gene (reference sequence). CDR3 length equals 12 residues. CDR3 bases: TGTGCCAGCAGCCAAAGAGATCAGCCCCAGCATTTT. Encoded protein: CASSQRDQPQHF. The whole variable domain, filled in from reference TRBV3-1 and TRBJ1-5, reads DTAVSQTPKYLVTQMGNDKSIKCEQNLGHDTMYWYKQDSKKFLKIMFSYNNKELIINETVPNRFSPKSPDKAHLNLHINSLELGDSAVYFCASSQRDQPQHFGDGTRLSIL.

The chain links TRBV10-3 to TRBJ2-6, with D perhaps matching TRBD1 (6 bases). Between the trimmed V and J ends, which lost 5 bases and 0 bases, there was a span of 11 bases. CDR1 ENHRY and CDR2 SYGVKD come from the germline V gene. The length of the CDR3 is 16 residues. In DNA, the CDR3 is TGTGCCATCAGTCCGGGCAGGGGCTCTGGGGCCAACGTCCTGACTTTC. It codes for CAISPGRGSGANVLTF.

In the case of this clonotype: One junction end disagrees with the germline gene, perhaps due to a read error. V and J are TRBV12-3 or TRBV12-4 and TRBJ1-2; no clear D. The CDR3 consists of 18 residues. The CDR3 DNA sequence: TGTGCCTGCAGCTATCAGGAGATGGCTCACCAAGCTAACTATGGCTACACCTTC. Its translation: CACSYQEMAHQANYGYTF.

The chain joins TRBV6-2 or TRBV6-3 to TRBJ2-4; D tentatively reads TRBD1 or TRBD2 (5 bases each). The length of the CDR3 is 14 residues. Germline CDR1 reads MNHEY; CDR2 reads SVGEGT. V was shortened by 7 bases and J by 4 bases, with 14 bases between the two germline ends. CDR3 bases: TGTGCCAGCAAAGCGACGGGACGGAAAAACATTCAGTACTTC. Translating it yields CASKATGRKNIQYF.

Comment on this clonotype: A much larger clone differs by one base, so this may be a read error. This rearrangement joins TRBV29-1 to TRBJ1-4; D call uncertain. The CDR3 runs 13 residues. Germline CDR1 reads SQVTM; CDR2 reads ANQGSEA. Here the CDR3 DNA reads TGCAGCGTTGAAGTAGATTTTAATGAAGAACTGTTTTTT. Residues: CSVEVDFNEELFF. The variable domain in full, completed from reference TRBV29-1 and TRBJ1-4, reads SAVISQKPSRDICQRGTSLTIQCQVDSQVTMMFWYRQQPGQSLTLIATANQGSEATYESGFVIDKFPISRPNLTFSTLTVSNMSPEDSSIYLCSVEVDFNEELFFGSGTQLSVL.

CDR3: CSASRTREQFF. CDR3 in DNA: TGCAGTGCTTCTAGGACACGTGAGCAGTTCTTC. The J gene is TRBJ2-1, the V gene TRBV20-1, with D possibly TRBD1 on 5 matching bases. Deletions cut 5 bases from V and 9 bases from J, with 11 bases between. Germline assignment: CDR1 DFQATT and CDR2 SNEGSKA (reference sequence). CDR3 length equals 11 residues.

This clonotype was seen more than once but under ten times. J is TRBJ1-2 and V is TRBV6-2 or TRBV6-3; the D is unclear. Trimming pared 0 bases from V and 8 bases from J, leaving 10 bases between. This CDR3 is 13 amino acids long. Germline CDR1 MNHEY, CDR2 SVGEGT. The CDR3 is CASSYSVGSGYTF. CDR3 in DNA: TGTGCCAGCAGTTACTCAGTCGGGTCGGGCTACACCTTC.

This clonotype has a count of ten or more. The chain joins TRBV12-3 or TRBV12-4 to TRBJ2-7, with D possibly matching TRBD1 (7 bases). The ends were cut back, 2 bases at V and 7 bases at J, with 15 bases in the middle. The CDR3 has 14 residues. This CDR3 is CASSLLEGAREQYF. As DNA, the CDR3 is TGTGCCAGCAGTTTACTGGAGGGGGCAAGAGAGCAGTACTTC.

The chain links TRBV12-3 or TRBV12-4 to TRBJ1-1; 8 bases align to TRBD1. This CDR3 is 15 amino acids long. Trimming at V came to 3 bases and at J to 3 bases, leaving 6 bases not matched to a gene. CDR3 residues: CASSLGVRGHTEAFF. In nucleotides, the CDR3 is TGTGCCAGCAGTTTGGGGGTCAGGGGGCACACTGAAGCTTTCTTT.

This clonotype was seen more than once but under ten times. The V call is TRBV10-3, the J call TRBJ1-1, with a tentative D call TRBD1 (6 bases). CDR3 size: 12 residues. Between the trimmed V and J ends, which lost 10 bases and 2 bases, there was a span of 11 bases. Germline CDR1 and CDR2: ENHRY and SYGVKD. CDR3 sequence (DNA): TGTGCCACCGCACAGGGAAACACTGAAGCTTTCTTT. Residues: CATAQGNTEAFF.

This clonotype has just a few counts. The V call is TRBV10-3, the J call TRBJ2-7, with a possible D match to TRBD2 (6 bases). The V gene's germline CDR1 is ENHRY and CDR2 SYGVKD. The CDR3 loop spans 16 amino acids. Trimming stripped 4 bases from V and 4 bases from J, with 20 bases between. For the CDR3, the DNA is TGTGCCATCAGTGCCCCCGGGAGCGTTCCCCTATACGAGCAGTACTTC. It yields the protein CAISAPGSVPLYEQYF.

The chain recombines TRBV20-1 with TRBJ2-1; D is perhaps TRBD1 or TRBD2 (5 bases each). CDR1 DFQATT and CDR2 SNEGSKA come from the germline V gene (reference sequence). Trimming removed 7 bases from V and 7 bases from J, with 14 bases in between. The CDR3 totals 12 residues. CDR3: CSVPGRSNEQFF. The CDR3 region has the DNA TGCAGTGTTCCGGGACGCTCGAATGAGCAGTTCTTC.

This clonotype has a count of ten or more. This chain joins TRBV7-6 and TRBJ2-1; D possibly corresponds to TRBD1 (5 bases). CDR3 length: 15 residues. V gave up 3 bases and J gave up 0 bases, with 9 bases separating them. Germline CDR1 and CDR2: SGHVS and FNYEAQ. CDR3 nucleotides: TGTGCCAGCAGCTTGACAGTAAGCTCCTACAATGAGCAGTTCTTC. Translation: CASSLTVSSYNEQFF.

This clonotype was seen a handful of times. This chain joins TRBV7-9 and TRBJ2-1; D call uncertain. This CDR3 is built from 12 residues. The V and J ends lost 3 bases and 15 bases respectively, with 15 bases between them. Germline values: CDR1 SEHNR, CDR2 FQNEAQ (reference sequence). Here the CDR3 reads CASSFTTYLLFF. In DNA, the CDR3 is TGTGCCAGCAGCTTCACGACATATTTGCTGTTCTTC.

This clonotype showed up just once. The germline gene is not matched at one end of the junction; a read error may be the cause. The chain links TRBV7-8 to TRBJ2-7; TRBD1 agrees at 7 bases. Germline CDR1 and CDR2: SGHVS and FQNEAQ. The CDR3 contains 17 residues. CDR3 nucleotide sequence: TGTGCCAGCAGCTTAGCAAGGGACAGACCCTTTCCCTACGAGCGGTACTTC. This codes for CASSLARDRPFPYERYF.

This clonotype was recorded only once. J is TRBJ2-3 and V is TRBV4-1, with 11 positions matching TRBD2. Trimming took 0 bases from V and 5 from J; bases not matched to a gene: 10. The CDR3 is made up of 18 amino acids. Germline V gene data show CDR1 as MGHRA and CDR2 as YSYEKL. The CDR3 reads CASSQETFRTSGRDTQYF. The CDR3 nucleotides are TGCGCCAGCAGCCAAGAGACCTTTCGGACTAGCGGGCGAGATACGCAGTATTTT.